What follows are 7 T cell receptor beta chains derived from one specimen sequenced in a study of blood T cell repertoires in COVID-19. TCRdb's table, derived via immunoSEQ multiplex PCR, lists solely in-frame clones and lacks some. This table holds some 460,000 clones, approximately 90% found once. The sample taken for sequencing was PBMCs or T cells enriched from blood (not recorded which). These receptors all stem from a woman younger than 35 who had recovered from COVID-19.

This clone was recorded once. The CDR3: CSARGPSGYTF. The CDR3 nucleotides are TGCAGTGCTAGGGGGCCCTCTGGCTACACCTTC. The chain is built from TRBV20-1 and TRBJ1-2; D perhaps matches TRBD1 (5 bases). The germline gives CDR1 DFQATT, CDR2 SNEGSKA (reference sequence). There are 11 residues in the CDR3. Trimming removed 3 bases at V and 7 bases at J, with 9 bases between.

Ten or more counts support this clone. This chain links TRBV2 with TRBJ2-1; the D gene is possibly TRBD1 (5 bases). Germline-derived CDR1 and CDR2 are SNHLY and FYNNEI. CDR3 length: 11 amino acids. V was cut by 5 bases and J by 6 bases, with 5 bases left in between. The chain's CDR3 is CASSRGNEQFF. The CDR3 coding sequence is TGTGCCAGCAGTAGGGGCAATGAGCAGTTCTTC.

The chain has TRBV6-5 and TRBJ2-4; perhaps TRBD1 as D (7 bases). From germline, CDR1 is MNHEY and CDR2 SVGAGI. Trimming pared 6 bases from V and 6 bases from J, leaving 12 bases between. CDR3 size: 13 residues. This chain's CDR3 is CASRGGQLNIQYF. CDR3 sequence (DNA): TGTGCCAGCAGGGGGGGACAGTTAAACATTCAGTACTTC.

The rearrangement uses TRBV2 and TRBJ1-5; possible D gene TRBD1, 6 bases. The V gene's germline CDR1 is SNHLY and CDR2 FYNNEI. The ends were cut back, 8 bases at V and 3 bases at J, with 11 bases in the middle. The CDR3 spans 13 residues. This CDR3 reads CASGWDNNQPQHF. The CDR3 DNA is TGTGCCAGCGGATGGGACAACAATCAGCCCCAGCATTTT.

This rearrangement joins TRBV7-3 to TRBJ2-1; TRBD2 agrees at 8 bases. The V gene's germline CDR1 is SGHTA and CDR2 FQGTGA. The CDR3 spans 14 residues. After removal of 3 bases from V and 7 bases from J, the junction contained 5 bases not matched to a gene. CDR3 loop: CASSLAGGRNEQFF. The CDR3 coding sequence is TGTGCCAGCAGCTTGGCGGGGGGAAGGAATGAGCAGTTCTTC.

The rearrangement uses TRBV30 and TRBJ1-2; 7 bases agree with TRBD1. J gave up 4 bases and V 2 bases, and 13 bases lay outside the gene matches. The CDR3 totals 16 residues. CDR1 is GTSNPN, CDR2 SVGIG, per germline (reference sequence). The CDR3 loop is CAWSTKTGRRGYGYTF. The CDR3 region has the DNA TGTGCCTGGAGTACTAAGACAGGGAGGAGGGGCTATGGCTACACCTTC.

The V and J genes are TRBV25-1 and TRBJ1-2; D might be TRBD1 (5 bases). The CDR3 totals 13 residues. Per germline, CDR1 MGHDK and CDR2 SYGVNS. V lost 1 base and J 8 bases, leaving 11 bases between the germline ends. In DNA, the CDR3 is TGTGCCAGCAGTGAATTAACAGGAGAAGGCTACACCTTC. Its translation is CASSELTGEGYTF.